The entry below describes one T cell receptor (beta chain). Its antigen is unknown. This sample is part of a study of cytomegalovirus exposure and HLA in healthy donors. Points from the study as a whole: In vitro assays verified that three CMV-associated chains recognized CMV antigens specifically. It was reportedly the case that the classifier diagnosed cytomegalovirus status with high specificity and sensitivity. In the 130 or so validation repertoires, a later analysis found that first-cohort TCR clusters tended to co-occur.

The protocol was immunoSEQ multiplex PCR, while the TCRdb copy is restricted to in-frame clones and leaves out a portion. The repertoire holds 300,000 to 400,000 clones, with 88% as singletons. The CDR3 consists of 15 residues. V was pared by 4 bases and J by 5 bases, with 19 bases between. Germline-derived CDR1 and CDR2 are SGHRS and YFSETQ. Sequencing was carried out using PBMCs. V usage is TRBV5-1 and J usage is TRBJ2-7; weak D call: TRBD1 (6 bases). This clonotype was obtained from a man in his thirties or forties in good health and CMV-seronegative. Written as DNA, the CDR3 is TGCGCCAGCAGCGCGTCACAGGGCCTTGAGGACGAGCAGTACTTC. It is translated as CASSASQGLEDEQYF.